These T cell receptor beta chains were read from a single sample in a study of blood T cell repertoires in COVID-19. Using immunoSEQ multiplex PCR, the repertoire was profiled, and TCRdb retains in-frame clones only, with some absent. The sample lists around 220,000 clones, 65% to 85% occurring once. Sample: peripheral blood. These receptors were collected from a woman aged 40 to 50 with active or convalescent COVID-19. Each CDR3 is given with its conserved first and last residue. The order of the fields is V gene, J gene, CDR3 protein.

>TRBV15|TRBJ1-5
CATSKSRHTINQPQHF
>TRBV19|TRBJ1-4
CASSKTGLELFF
>TRBV11-2|TRBJ1-5
CASSLEAGQPQHF
>TRBV9|TRBJ1-4
CASSVTGTTNEKLFF
>TRBV29-1|TRBJ2-3
CSVATTSSTDTQYF
>TRBV11-2|TRBJ1-2
CASSLQQGSGYTF
>TRBV19|TRBJ1-2
CASFEVVSGYTF
>TRBV12-3/TRBV12-4|TRBJ2-7
CASSQDRAVFF
>TRBV30|TRBJ1-5
CACTTGASLHNQPQHF
>TRBV5-1|TRBJ2-5
CASSGQGAQETQYF
>TRBV7-9|TRBJ1-2
CASSLSQGTYGYTF
>TRBV27|TRBJ2-1
CASSARTGTYNEQFF
>TRBV14|TRBJ2-1
CASSPQGGQGRFF
>TRBV7-3|TRBJ2-2
CASSQGLAAAGELFF
>TRBV5-4|TRBJ1-3
CASSLYVIHRAGNTIYF
>TRBV11-2|TRBJ1-1
CASSLVHRANTEAFF
>TRBV2|TRBJ1-2
CASSEVWQGVNYGYTF
>TRBV4-1|TRBJ1-2
CASSPDLLSGQGNPPYGYTF
>TRBV20-1|TRBJ2-6
CSASPRGTPRANVLTF
>TRBV5-1|TRBJ2-1
CASSLGRGGSYNEQFF
>TRBV18|TRBJ1-4
CASSARGRNEKLFF
>TRBV3-1/TRBV3-2|TRBJ1-4
CASSPLGGQGQMKLFF
>TRBV5-4|TRBJ1-4
CASSSIGSATNEKLFF
>TRBV5-3|TRBJ2-7
CARNHLGSFNSYEQYF
>TRBV3-1/TRBV3-2|TRBJ2-5
CASSEDRTASRETQYF
>TRBV18|TRBJ2-5
CASSPTQGALLETQYF